This T cell receptor (beta chain) originates from a study of T cell changes during pregnancy in multiple sclerosis (dated by TCRdb to between 2018 and 2021). Some background on the complete study: The study looked at changes in the T cell repertoire across pregnancy in women with multiple sclerosis.

Library preparation was by the immunoSEQ multiplex PCR assay. In TCRdb, the immuneACCESS table is reduced to in-frame sequences with V and J assigned. These tables do not hold every clone; where another copy was compared, an unresolved V gene accounts for under half, and the others remain unexplained. In all, the sample holds about 53,000 clones, and 92% of those were seen once. Together, the top ten hold 0.45% to 0.5% of the sample. This clone was observed a single time. Its target antigen remains unknown. There are no base qualities to consult, and no much larger clone falls within one base. A distance of 9 bases separates the germline ends of V and J, which lose 6 bases and 1 base respectively. Based on the germline V gene (reference sequence), the CDR1 and CDR2 sequences are MNHNY and SVGAGI. The CDR3 holds 13 amino acids from the cysteine to the phenylalanine. The kept DNA is CDR3 alone, 39 bases in frame from the first base.

Sequencing was performed on CD4+ T cells from peripheral blood mononuclear cells, taken in the third trimester of pregnancy. This sequence uses TRBV6-6 and TRBJ1-1, with a tentative D gene TRBD1 over 6 matching bases. The sequence was collected from a female donor with multiple sclerosis, enrolled in a pregnancy study. DNA sequence: TGTGCCAGCAGCCAACAGGGGAACACTGAAGCTTTCTTT. It codes for CASSQQGNTEAFF.